This T cell receptor (beta chain) was observed in a study of blood T cell repertoires in COVID-19. Germline V lookup: CDR1 SNHLY, CDR2 FYNNEI. The V segment lost 7 bases and the J segment 1 base; nucleotides outside the gene matches: 6. The CDR3 length is 15 residues. How the authors handled the data: Reference gene primer amplification yielded estimated nucleated cell counts. The repertoire was sequenced with immunoSEQ multiplex PCR; TCRdb's copy has only in-frame clones and lacks some. V and J calls plus clone size are reproduced from that table; the DNA served to infer D and trimming. The sample holds some 370,000 clones, 89% seen once.

The sequencing sample was made of peripheral blood. The V and J genes are TRBV2 and TRBJ2-3; 9 positions agree with TRBD1. The receptor was isolated from a man in his forties or fifties with acute or convalescent COVID-19. For the CDR3, the DNA is TGTGCCAGCACCCGAGACAGGGGGGGCACAGATACGCAGTATTTT. As protein: CASTRDRGGTDTQYF.